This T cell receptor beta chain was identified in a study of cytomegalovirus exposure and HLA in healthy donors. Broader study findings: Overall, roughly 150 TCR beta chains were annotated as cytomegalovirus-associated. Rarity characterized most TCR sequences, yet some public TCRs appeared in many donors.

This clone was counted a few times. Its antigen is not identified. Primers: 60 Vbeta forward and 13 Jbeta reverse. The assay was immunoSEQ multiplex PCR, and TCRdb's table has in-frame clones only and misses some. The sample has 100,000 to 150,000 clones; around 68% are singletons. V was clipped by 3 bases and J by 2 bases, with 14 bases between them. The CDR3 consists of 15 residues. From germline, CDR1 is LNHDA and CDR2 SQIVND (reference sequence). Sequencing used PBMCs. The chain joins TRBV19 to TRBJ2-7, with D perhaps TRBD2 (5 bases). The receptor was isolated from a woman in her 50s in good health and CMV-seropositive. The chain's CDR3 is CASSMASGTPYEQYF. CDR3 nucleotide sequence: TGTGCCAGTAGTATGGCGTCGGGAACCCCCTACGAGCAGTACTTC.